The present TCR beta chain was sequenced within a study of cytomegalovirus exposure and HLA in healthy donors (dated by TCRdb to about 2017). Background on the whole study: An earlier analysis of approximately 640 of the donors reported roughly 270 Gb of sequence data and 117 million unique TCR beta sequences from 150 million to 200 million T cells. An early release covering 550 to 700 HLA-typed donors comprised roughly 300 gigabases of sequencing data and 65 million to 100 million unique TCR sequences. Among the roughly 400 genotyped donors, more than 70% belonged to the genetic ancestry cluster associated with self-reported Caucasian donors. The study aimed to test whether signatures of past pathogen exposure could be identified by cataloging public T cell receptors. The study profiled the T cell repertoires of 500 to 800 subjects by immunosequencing and related them to cytomegalovirus serostatus. In addition to the first cohort of 666 subjects, a separate validation cohort of about 120 different subjects was used. The study combined high-throughput TCR immunosequencing, statistical association of individual TCRs with disease status, and machine learning to predict cytomegalovirus infection status. In a later analysis, previously published TCR beta repertoires from 550 to 700 donors were re-analyzed and high-resolution HLA genotyping was added so that TCR occurrence patterns could be studied. In the later analysis, no new phenotypic data were used to find candidate immune exposures; instead, reliance was placed on TCR beta sequences and their occurrence across donors. In an earlier analysis of a few hundred of the donors, high-throughput TCR beta sequencing was used to judge whether each TCR beta V gene segment behaved as functional or pseudogenic. Donor age, sex, ethnicity and CMV serostatus were compiled alongside the repertoire data. A later genetic analysis took genome-wide SNP genotypes for about 65% of the roughly 670 donors and used that subset as a discovery cohort. All discovery cohort repertoires had been generated using a single sequencing platform. HLA typing covered class I and class II loci at four-digit resolution. Typing coverage varied by locus: roughly 629-630 donors for A, B, C, DRB1 and DQB1; approximately 560 for DQA1; approximately 610 for DPA1; roughly 450 for DPB1. About five DR-DQ haplotypes were treated as single units for association and clustering because of strong linkage in the cohort. Among under 450 genotyped donors of the cohort, an average of about 240,000 unique TCR beta nucleotide sequences were sequenced per donor, roughly 20% of them non-productive. Paper-wide results and their limitations: Sequencing depth was assumed to be roughly uniform across donors in the presence/absence analyses, though that assumption may not hold. In an earlier analysis of some 500 of the donors, most TCR beta V segments appeared in productive rearrangements about 87% or about 30% of the time, broadly matching IMGT annotations. Some IMGT-functional V segments, including TRBV6-2 and TRBV6-3, could not be distinguished by the 87-base-pair reads and were therefore excluded. For the cohort, immune exposure information was limited to CMV serostatus. A later genetic analysis associated a missense DCLRE1C variant with V-gene and J-gene trimming of TCR beta chains, and an independent cohort replicated the association. While some public TCRs were present in many individuals, most TCR sequences turned up only very rarely across donors. When HLA alleles, especially DR and DQ, strongly co-occurred, attributing TCR associations to individual alleles was difficult. In vitro tests confirmed that a few of the cytomegalovirus-associated TCR beta chains recognize cytomegalovirus antigens. Compared with equally common non-associated chains, HLA-associated TCR beta chains in a later analysis were more clonally expanded and had lower generation probabilities. Correlated functional status among segregating V segments might be attributable to linkage disequilibrium, but an unknown experimental factor could not be ruled out. Cytomegalovirus status was reported to be diagnosed by the classifier with high specificity and sensitivity in both the original and validation cohorts. Because HLA typing was unavailable for some donors at each locus, only the typed subset was used in association tests. A cluster of highly shared sequence variants was judged likely to represent a technical artifact of the sequencing pipeline. Because counts were too low, about 15 rarely observed V segments, including chromosome 9 orphons, were left out of the earlier analysis of about 500 of the donors. According to a later analysis, parvovirus B19, influenza, CMV and Epstein-Barr virus appeared linked to several top co-occurrence clusters. In a later analysis, most CMV-associated TCR beta chains were found to appear HLA-restricted, with HLA associations seemingly driven largely by CMV exposure. A further reported finding was that TCR beta sequences accurately predicted the HLA-A and HLA-B alleles for most subjects in the first cohort. According to the authors, the approach could potentially be generalized to other disease states and immunological phenotypes. At a false discovery rate of 0.05, a later analysis linked roughly 17,000 TCR beta sequences to specific HLA alleles. The cohort was sequenced for TCR beta chains only, and without alpha or paired-chain data the features that could be detected were limited. In a later analysis, the rate of TCR association differed among HLA loci, with DRB1 alleles having the most associated TCRs and HLA-C alleles having the fewest. The study gave a list of some 150 TCR beta chains associated with cytomegalovirus. A later genetic analysis reported fewer N-insertions in productive TCRs among donors in an Asian-associated ancestry cluster than the approximately 670-donor mean.

This clone occurred once. No cognate antigen has been identified for it. No quality values exist for individual bases; no much larger clone is one base distant. Spanning cysteine to phenylalanine, the CDR3 consists of 14 amino acids. The read is trimmed to its CDR3 DNA, 42 bases read in frame from base 1. As encoded in the germline V gene (reference sequence), CDR1 is MNHEY while CDR2 is SMNVEV. Trimming costs V 4 bases and J 0 bases, and their ends lie 10 bases apart. In total, approximately 610 healthy bone marrow donors made up the cohort. At the time of sampling, every cohort member was nominally healthy, though immune exposures that went unrecorded were likely present. Of the 666 cohort members, more than 250 had a positive CMV serostatus and 350 to 450 had a negative one, while no CMV serostatus was recorded for the donor. Every donor gave a peripheral blood sample, and the peripheral blood mononuclear cells from that sample were used for TCR beta sequencing. The Qiagen DNeasy Blood Extraction Kit was used to extract genomic DNA from the blood cell samples.

Library construction relied on the immunoSEQ multiplex PCR assay. For the multiplex PCR, a mixture combining 60 forward primers for TCR Vbeta segments and 13 reverse primers for TCR Jbeta segments was used. Amplification of the CDR3 region of rearranged TCR beta genes was performed with a multiplex PCR assay on genomic DNA. Amplified TCR beta libraries were sequenced as 87-base-pair reads on the Illumina HiSeq System. Concerning the study's data processing: Across the 600 to 700 repertoires, a later analysis counted 78 million or so unique TCR beta chains, around 10 million of which were shared by at least two donors. Raw reads were error-corrected and collapsed into unique sequences with a nearest-neighbor algorithm that merged closely related sequences to remove PCR and sequencing errors. CDR3 sequences were aligned to IMGT reference sequences to assign V, D and J gene segments. For a sequence to be retained, at least a six-nucleotide match to both a V gene segment and a J gene segment was required. Rearrangements were classified as productive when the CDR3 lacked stop codons and remained in frame with V and J, and all other rearrangements were classified as non-productive. Following IMGT convention, CDR3 was defined as the stretch from the second conserved V-encoded cysteine up to the conserved J-encoded phenylalanine. Sequences without an unambiguous match to a single V gene segment were excluded from the earlier analysis of several hundred of the donors. An earlier analysis of a few hundred of the donors classified V segments as functional when productive rearrangements were above 56.7% and as segregating when the standard deviation between donors was above 5%. A statistical classification framework was developed to diagnose cytomegalovirus status using the catalog of TCR beta chain sequences. In a later analysis, V and J genes were assigned by comparing TCR nucleotide sequences against IMGT/GENE-DB human TR gene sequences. In a later analysis, CDR3 sequences and most-parsimonious VDJ recombination scenarios were assigned using the TCRdist pipeline. In a later analysis, every TCR beta chain was defined by the combination of its CDR3 amino acid sequence and its V-gene family, and reads without a unique V-gene family were dropped. A later analysis removed nearly 600 highly shared, low-generation-probability nucleotide sequences to deal with suspected cross-contamination and a sequencing artifact. A later analysis calculated a clonal expansion index for each public chain from normalized within-repertoire ranks of inferred template counts. In a later analysis, generation probabilities were computed with a VDJ recombination model fitted to out-of-frame rearrangements, and the resulting probabilities were checked against IGoR. In a later analysis, TCR-TCR, TCR-HLA and TCR-CMV co-occurrence was scored with hypergeometric tests, and a repertoire-size bias correction was applied to TCR pairs. In a later analysis, false discovery rates were estimated by permuting HLA or CMV assignments 20 times. In a later analysis, co-occurring TCRs were grouped using DBSCAN, and TCRdist sequence similarity was added for clustering within HLA-allele-positive subsets. Co-occurrence clustering excluded repertoires with fewer than 30,000 or more than 120,000 public chains, plus five with anomalous nucleotide sharing. The source is immuneACCESS, and TCRdb retained only in-frame sequences with V and J called. Part of the clones is not carried over; for the studies checked, unresolved V genes explain less than half of this, and the remainder is unexplained. The DNA gave D and trimming, while V, J and clone size come from that table. This sample gives around 150,000 clones in total; approximately 61% of them show up just once. The ten largest account for over 1.5% of the sample.

This clonotype was sampled from a human donor in good health. The sequence links TRBV27 to TRBJ2-7, with TRBD1 perhaps the D gene, on 6 matching bases. Sequencing was performed on PBMCs. The DNA is as follows: TGTGCCAGCAGTTGGGGGCCGTTCTCCTACGAGCAGTACTTC. It codes for CASSWGPFSYEQYF.